Each of the 26 T cell receptor beta chains below was sequenced from the same sample in a study of breast tumors, draining lymph nodes, adjacent tissues. The lymph nodes were axillary draining lymph nodes from breast cancer patients. TCRdb recomputed calls from the multiplex PCR reads with MiXCR, one row per CDR3 protein. This sample has around 250,000 distinct CDR3 sequences, with less than 45% found just once. Sequencing was done on a sample of axillary lymph node tissue. These receptors all stem from a female donor with breast cancer. Some clones in this sample may be carry-over from other donors' samples.

The chain uses TRBV6-1 and TRBJ2-5; D is unclear. CDR1 is MNHNS and CDR2 is SASEGT in the germline V gene. The CDR3 loop spans 11 amino acids. V was cut by 7 bases and J by 4 bases, with 7 bases left in between. Written as DNA, the CDR3 is TGTGCCAGCATTATAGGAGAGACCCAGTACTTC. As protein: CASIIGETQYF.

Points on this clonotype: A much larger clonotype is one base distant, so this may be a read error. The CDR3 nucleotides are TGTGCCAGCAGCTTAGGGGGGCGGGGGGCAATCAAGCGGCAGCAGAACTCCCCCTACAATGAGCAGTTCTTC. It is translated as CASSLGGRGAIKRQQNSPYNEQFF. The chain employs TRBV7-9 and TRBJ2-1, with 8 bases fitting TRBD2. Germline CDR1 is SEHNR and CDR2 is FQNEAQ (reference sequence). Losses at the gene ends were 1 base for V and 2 bases for J; bases not matched to a gene: 28. The length of the CDR3 is 24 residues.

The table lists this clonotype with a few counts. The chain combines TRBV19 with TRBJ2-7; 8 bases fit TRBD2. This CDR3 is built from 13 residues. Germline V gene data show CDR1 as LNHDA and CDR2 as SQIVND (reference sequence). Unmatched junction bases numbered 9, after V lost 10 bases and J lost 4 bases. This CDR3 reads CATAASGFYEQYF. For the CDR3, the DNA is TGTGCCACTGCGGCTAGCGGGTTTTACGAGCAGTACTTC. The entire variable domain, with the rest obtained from reference TRBV19 and TRBJ2-7, is as follows: DGGITQSPKYLFRKEGQNVTLSCEQNLNHDAMYWYRQDPGQGLRLIYYSQIVNDFQKGDIAEGYSVSREKKESFPLTVTSAQKNPTAFYLCATAASGFYEQYFGPGTRLTVT.

This clonotype was seen repeatedly, ten times or more. The chain recombines TRBV10-3 with TRBJ1-6; 7 bases match TRBD1. CDR1 ENHRY and CDR2 SYGVKD come from the germline V gene. The CDR3 length is 15 residues. With 7 bases clipped from V and 7 bases from J, the junction kept 10 bases outside the gene matches. This CDR3 is CAIKITGTENSPLHF. The CDR3, as DNA: TGTGCCATCAAGATTACCGGGACAGAGAATTCACCCCTCCACTTT.

This clonotype occurred many times. This chain uses TRBV6-4 with TRBJ1-5; D is undetermined. V lost 4 bases and J 1 base, leaving 2 bases between the germline ends. Germline V gives CDR1 MRHNA, CDR2 SNTAGT. The CDR3 contains 12 residues. The CDR3 DNA sequence: TGTGCCAGCAGTGTGAGCAATCAGCCCCAGCATTTT. Translating gives CASSVSNQPQHF.

The V and J genes are TRBV11-3 and TRBJ2-1; 15 nucleotides match TRBD2. V lost 0 bases and J lost 8; bases outside the gene matches: 5. This CDR3 contains 17 residues. Germline V gene lookup returns CDR1 SGHNT and CDR2 YENEEA. The DNA for the CDR3 is TGTGCCAGCAGCTTAGAAGGACTAGCGGGAGGGCCCGATGAGCAGTTCTTC. Amino acid sequence: CASSLEGLAGGPDEQFF.

The chain is built from TRBV2 and TRBJ2-5; TRBD2 is a possible D gene (6 bases). Trimming took 4 bases from V and 9 from J, leaving 21 bases between them. CDR3 length: 15 residues. Germline CDR1 SNHLY, CDR2 FYNNEI. The CDR3 protein is CASSVGGNTGEPQYF. The CDR3 DNA reads as TGTGCCAGCAGTGTTGGGGGGAACACCGGGGAGCCCCAGTACTTC.

This clonotype has at least ten counts. V usage is TRBV5-1 and J usage is TRBJ2-1, with TRBD2 identical over 14 bases. CDR3 size: 17 residues. After removal of 0 bases from V and 7 bases from J, the junction contained 6 bases not matched to a gene. Germline V CDR1 and CDR2: SGHRS, YFSETQ. CDR3 region: CASSLGTTSGGANEQFF. CDR3 sequence (DNA): TGCGCCAGCAGCTTGGGGACGACTAGCGGGGGGGCGAATGAGCAGTTCTTC.

In regard to this clonotype: This may arise from a read error, as a much more abundant clone is one base away. V gene TRBV20-1 combines with J gene TRBJ1-2; D gene ambiguous. CDR3 length equals 13 residues. V lost 0 bases to trimming and J lost 10 bases, with 15 bases between them. Germline lookup yields CDR1 DFQATT and CDR2 SNEGSKA (reference sequence). Written as DNA, the CDR3 is TGCAGTGCTAGAGATGCGAACCGGGATGCCTACACCTTC. It translates to CSARDANRDAYTF.

The chain links TRBV29-1 to TRBJ2-7; TRBD1 agrees at 9 bases. Germline V gives CDR1 SQVTM, CDR2 ANQGSEA. CDR3 length: 14 amino acids. V gave up 7 bases and J gave up 5 bases; unmatched junction bases: 12. The CDR3 nucleotides read TGCAGCGAGTACTCCGGGACAGGGCCCCACGAGCAGTACTTC. This sequence encodes CSEYSGTGPHEQYF.

The CDR3 nucleotides are TGCAGTGCTAAGCGGGAACCAAACACTGAAGCTTTCTTT. Its translation: CSAKREPNTEAFF. The rearrangement joins TRBV20-1 to TRBJ1-1; D gene ambiguous. V lost 4 bases, J lost 2 bases, and 11 bases lay in between. This CDR3 has 13 residues. CDR1 DFQATT and CDR2 SNEGSKA come from the germline V gene (reference sequence).

This rearrangement joins TRBV28 to TRBJ1-3; no definite D call. Germline CDR1 is MDHEN and CDR2 is SYDVKM. This CDR3 is 16 amino acids long. V lost 5 bases, J lost 6 bases, and 20 bases lay in between. CDR3 in DNA: TGTGCCAGCAGTAATGCCCTGCAGGTCCGTGAAAACACCATATATTTT. Translation gives CASSNALQVRENTIYF.

This clonotype has ten or more counts. At one of its ends the junction is not consistent with the germline gene, which may arise from a read error. V gene TRBV20-1 combines with J gene TRBJ2-5, with D uncertain. CDR1 is DFQATT and CDR2 is SNEGSKA in the germline V gene (reference sequence). This CDR3 is 11 amino acids long. CDR3 coding DNA: TGCAGTGCTAGAGATCGAGAGACCCAGTCCTTC. Protein: CSARDRETQSF.

Concerning this clonotype itself: This may come from a read error, since a much larger clone is one base off. DNA for the CDR3: TGCAGTGCTGCGCCTAGTTCGATTACGCCGTATTTT. Translating it yields CSAAPSSITPYF. This chain connects TRBV20-1 to TRBJ2-3; no clear D. The CDR3 sequence is 12 residues long. The germline CDR1 and CDR2 sequences are DFQATT and SNEGSKA (reference sequence).

This clonotype has a handful of counts. A much more abundant neighbour one base away suggests this may be a read error. The CDR3 ends on some other residue instead of the conserved phenylalanine or tryptophan, so this is likely a read error. The chain combines TRBV19 with TRBJ1-2, with TRBD1 matching over 10 bases. The ends lost 5 bases at V and 8 bases at J; junction bases unmatched: 14. The CDR3 loop spans 16 amino acids. Germline lookup yields CDR1 LNHDA and CDR2 SQIVND (reference sequence). The CDR3 region has the DNA TGTGCCAGTAGTGTGAACGAGAGACAGGGGGCGGACGGCTACACCTCC. Protein sequence: CASSVNERQGADGYTS.

Many counts were recorded for this clonotype. The chain uses TRBV7-2 and TRBJ1-6, with D possibly matching TRBD1 (6 bases). The CDR3 loop spans 12 amino acids. The V end lost 7 bases, the J end lost 10 bases, and 11 bases lay between the germline ends. Per germline, CDR1 SGHTA and CDR2 FQGNSA. Written as DNA, the CDR3 is TGTGCCAGCAAACAGGGATCATCACCCCTCCACTTT. Residues: CASKQGSSPLHF. Looking up the rest from reference TRBV7-2 and TRBJ1-6 gives the full variable domain: GAGVSQSPSNKVTEKGKDVELRCDPISGHTALYWYRQSLGQGLEFLIYFQGNSAPDKSGLPSDRFSAERTGGSVSTLTIQRTQQEDSAVYLCASKQGSSPLHFGNGTRLTVT.

In this sample, this clonotype turned up many times. The rearrangement uses TRBV7-8 and TRBJ1-3; 7 positions match TRBD1. The length of the CDR3 is 16 residues. In germline, CDR1 is SGHVS, CDR2 FQNEAQ. The V gene end was trimmed by 5 bases and the J gene end by 5 bases; junction bases not matched to a gene: 12. This chain's CDR3 is CASSKMVAGGRNTIYF. Written as DNA, the CDR3 is TGTGCCAGCAGCAAAATGGTGGCAGGGGGTAGAAACACCATATATTTT.

This clonotype has only a few counts. V gene TRBV20-1 combines with J gene TRBJ2-1, with 14 bases fitting TRBD2. The J segment lost 4 bases and the V segment lost 1 base, leaving 12 bases of the junction unmatched. Germline V gives CDR1 DFQATT, CDR2 SNEGSKA (reference sequence). The CDR3 has 19 residues. In nucleotides, the CDR3 is TGCAGTGCTAGAGGGTCCGGGACTAGCGGGAGAGGAGCATACAATGAGCAGTTCTTC. The encoded protein is CSARGSGTSGRGAYNEQFF.

This clonotype has ten or more counts. The chain combines TRBV4-1 with TRBJ2-1; 8 bases map to TRBD2. CDR3 length: 15 residues. Germline trimming cut 0 bases from V and 7 bases from J; bases unmatched to any gene: 5. Germline V gene lookup returns CDR1 MGHRA and CDR2 YSYEKL. The CDR3 loop reads CASSQEAGVRNEQFF. The DNA for the CDR3 is TGCGCCAGCAGCCAAGAAGCGGGAGTTCGGAATGAGCAGTTCTTC.

This clonotype was observed at least ten times. This chain connects TRBV19 to TRBJ1-4, with D possibly being TRBD1 (5 bases). In germline, CDR1 is LNHDA, CDR2 SQIVND (reference sequence). Trimming cost V 2 bases and J 8 bases, with 9 bases left between them. The CDR3 runs to 13 residues. Here the CDR3 reads CASSIRDVEKLFF. DNA of the CDR3: TGTGCCAGTAGTATAAGGGACGTCGAAAAACTGTTTTTT.

There are a few counts of this clonotype. The V call is TRBV6-2 or TRBV6-3, the J call TRBJ1-5; D possibly corresponds to TRBD1 (5 bases). The CDR3 runs to 15 residues. V was clipped by 6 bases and J by 0 bases, with 12 bases between them. Germline CDR1 reads MNHEY; CDR2 reads SVGEGT. CDR3 protein: CASRRDGGSNQPQHF. The DNA of the CDR3 is TGTGCCAGCAGGAGGGACGGAGGTAGCAATCAGCCCCAGCATTTT.

This clonotype appeared once. The chain joins TRBV2 to TRBJ2-5, with TRBD2 identical over 16 bases. Trimming at V came to 6 bases and at J to 2 bases, leaving 3 bases not matched to a gene. Germline V lookup: CDR1 SNHLY, CDR2 FYNNEI. CDR3 length: 16 amino acids. The CDR3 protein is CASRGTSGGGQETQYF. For the CDR3, the DNA is TGTGCCAGCAGGGGGACTAGCGGGGGGGGGCAAGAGACCCAGTACTTC.

This clonotype has at least ten counts. The gene calls are TRBV6-1 and TRBJ2-3, with D perhaps TRBD1 (6 bases). The CDR3 is made up of 12 amino acids. Trimming removed 5 bases from V and 4 bases from J, with 7 bases in between. Germline V gene lookup returns CDR1 MNHNS and CDR2 SASEGT. CDR3 region: CASSTGSDTQYF. CDR3 in DNA: TGTGCCAGCAGTACAGGGTCAGATACGCAGTATTTT.

This clonotype was observed many times. The chain employs TRBV5-5 and TRBJ2-2, with a possible D match to TRBD2 (6 bases). Germline V gene lookup returns CDR1 SGHKS and CDR2 YYEKEE (reference sequence). The CDR3 is made up of 11 amino acids. V shed 7 bases and J shed 6 bases, with 7 bases lying between them. The DNA for the CDR3 is TGTGCCAGCGGAGGGTCCGGGGAGCTGTTTTTT. Translated: CASGGSGELFF.

Turning to this clonotype: At one end the junction does not follow the germline gene, possibly because of a read error. The rearrangement joins TRBV7-9 to TRBJ1-2; D ambiguous. CDR3 size: 14 residues. The V gene's germline CDR1 is SEHNR and CDR2 FQNEAQ (reference sequence). Here the CDR3 DNA reads TGCGCCAGCAGCTTAGGCGGGAGGAAATATGGCTACACCTTC. Its translation: CASSLGGRKYGYTF. Based on the CDR3 plus reference TRBV7-9 and TRBJ1-2, the full variable domain is DTGVSQNPRHKITKRGQNVTFRCDPISEHNRLYWYRQTLGQGPEFLTYFQNEAQLEKSRLLSDRFSAERPKGSFSTLEIQRTEQGDSAMYLCASSLGGRKYGYTFGSGTRLTVV.

This clonotype was found many times. V is TRBV7-2 and J is TRBJ2-3; the D gene could be TRBD1 or TRBD2 (5 bases each). Trimming pared 1 base from V and 5 bases from J, leaving 7 bases between. CDR3 length equals 13 residues. Germline assignment: CDR1 SGHTA and CDR2 FQGNSA. The CDR3 loop reads CASSLGGRDTQYF. The CDR3 DNA reads TGTGCCAGCAGCTTAGGGGGGAGAGATACGCAGTATTTT.